What follows describes a single T cell receptor beta chain. Its antigen is not identified. This sample stems from a study of CD8 T cells in ankylosing spondylitis. Whole-study results and caveats: In synovial fluid and blood from reactive arthritis, some motif variants were previously reported. The study identified a TCR beta motif of several highly homologous variants that appeared characteristic of ankylosing spondylitis blood.

Library preparation for TCR beta used quantitative 5'-RACE with molecular barcodes. TCRdb reprocessed the 5' RACE reads via MiXCR and lists one record per CDR3 protein. Of roughly 230,000 distinct CDR3 sequences listed, roughly 10% are singletons. This clonotype was obtained from a male donor with ankylosing spondylitis or in good health (not recorded which). The sequencing input was blood, either unsorted or a sorted T cell fraction (not recorded which).

CDR3: CASSSDLAINTGELFF. CDR3 nucleotides: TGTGCCAGCAGCTCCGACTTGGCCATAAACACCGGGGAGCTGTTTTTT. The chain joins TRBV11-3 to TRBJ2-2; D is unresolved. Germline lookup yields CDR1 SGHNT and CDR2 YENEEA. The CDR3 has 16 amino acids. Trimming took off 4 bases at V and 2 bases at J, with 14 bases between the two ends.